Following are 4 T cell receptor beta chains from one sample sequenced in a study of radiation and T cells in renal cell carcinoma. The sample's time point: baseline pretreatment blood. The treatment: 15 Gy SBRT to primary tumor, nephrectomy 4 weeks later. The data were produced by immunoSEQ multiplex PCR, yet TCRdb's version contains in-frame clones alone and is incomplete. The data hold some 150,000 clones, with around four fifths observed a single time. The source was blood, collected from a patient whose treatment included radiotherapy and nephrectomy. These receptor sequences come from a woman between 45 and 65 years old with renal cell carcinoma.

V is TRBV5-8 and J is TRBJ1-4; 9 bases map to TRBD1. Per the germline V gene, CDR1 is SGHTS and CDR2 is YDEGEE. The J segment lost 7 bases and the V segment lost 5 bases, leaving 15 bases of the junction unmatched. The length of the CDR3 is 17 residues. CDR3 in amino acids: CASSSGTGIRRREKLFF. CDR3 nucleotide sequence: TGTGCCAGCAGTTCCGGGACAGGGATCAGGAGGCGTGAAAAACTGTTTTTT.

The chain recombines TRBV11-3 with TRBJ2-7; D is uncertain. Germline-derived CDR1 and CDR2 are SGHNT and YENEEA. The V end lost 1 base, the J end lost 5 bases, and 3 bases lay between the germline ends. The CDR3 is made up of 11 amino acids. In nucleotides, the CDR3 is TGTGCCAGCAGCTTAGGCGACGAGCAGTACTTC. It codes for CASSLGDEQYF.

The chain couples TRBV9 to TRBJ2-5, with 12 bases fitting TRBD2. CDR1 and CDR2 from the germline V gene are SGDLS and YYNGEE. There are 18 residues in the CDR3. V shed 0 bases, J shed 5 bases, and the junction held 11 bases outside the gene matches. The CDR3 here is CASSVGLAGGRVRETQYF. CDR3 DNA: TGTGCCAGCAGCGTAGGCCTAGCGGGAGGGAGGGTGCGTGAGACCCAGTACTTC.

The chain is built from TRBV6-6 and TRBJ1-5; 9 nucleotides align to TRBD1. V gave up 5 bases and J gave up 4 bases; unmatched junction bases: 9. From germline, CDR1 is MNHNY and CDR2 SVGAGI (reference sequence). The CDR3 extends over 16 amino acids. CDR3 in amino acids: CASSPTGQGTNQPQHF. The CDR3 DNA is TGTGCCAGCAGTCCCACAGGACAGGGGACAAATCAGCCCCAGCATTTT.